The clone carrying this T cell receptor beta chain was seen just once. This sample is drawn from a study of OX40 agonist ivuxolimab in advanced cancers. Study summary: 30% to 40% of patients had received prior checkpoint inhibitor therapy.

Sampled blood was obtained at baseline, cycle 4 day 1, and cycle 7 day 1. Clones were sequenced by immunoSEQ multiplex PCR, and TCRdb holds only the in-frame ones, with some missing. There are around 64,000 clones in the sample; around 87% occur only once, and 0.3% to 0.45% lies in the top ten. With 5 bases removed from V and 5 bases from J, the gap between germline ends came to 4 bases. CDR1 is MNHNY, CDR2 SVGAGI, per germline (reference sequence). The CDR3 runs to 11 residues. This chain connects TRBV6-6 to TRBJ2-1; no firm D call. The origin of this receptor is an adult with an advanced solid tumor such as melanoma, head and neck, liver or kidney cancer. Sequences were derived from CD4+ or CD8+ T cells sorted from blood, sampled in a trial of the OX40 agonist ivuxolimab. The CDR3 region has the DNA TGTGCCAGCAGTCTAGACAATGAGCAGTTCTTC. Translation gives CASSLDNEQFF.